This T cell receptor (beta chain) was profiled in a study of cytomegalovirus exposure and HLA in healthy donors. This PCR relied on a set of 60 Vbeta primers and 13 Jbeta primers. TCRdb's copy holds only in-frame clones and misses some; the assay was immunoSEQ multiplex PCR. Of some 150,000 clones in the sample, roughly 89% were seen once. CDR1 is MDHEN and CDR2 is SYDVKM in the germline V gene. This CDR3 has 12 amino acids. The ends were cut back, 6 bases at V and 11 bases at J, with 16 bases in the middle. This receptor was obtained from a woman in her twenties or thirties in good health and CMV-seronegative. The rearrangement links TRBV28 to TRBJ1-1; D is ambiguous. Sequenced: PBMCs. The CDR3 coding sequence is TGTGCCAGCAGGGAAATAGATAGCGGGGCTTTCTTT. This translates into CASREIDSGAFF.